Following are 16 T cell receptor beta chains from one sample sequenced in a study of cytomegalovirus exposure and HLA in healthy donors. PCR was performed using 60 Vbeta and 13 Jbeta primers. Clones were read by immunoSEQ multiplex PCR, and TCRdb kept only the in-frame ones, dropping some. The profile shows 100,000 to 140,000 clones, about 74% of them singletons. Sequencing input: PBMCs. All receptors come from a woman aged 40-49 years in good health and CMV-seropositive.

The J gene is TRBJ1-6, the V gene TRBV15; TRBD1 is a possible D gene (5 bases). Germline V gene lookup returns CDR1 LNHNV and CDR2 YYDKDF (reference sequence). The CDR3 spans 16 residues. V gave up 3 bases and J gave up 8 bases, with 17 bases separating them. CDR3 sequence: CATSRDTLKGHSPLHF. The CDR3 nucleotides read TGTGCCACCAGCAGGGACACCCTAAAGGGTCATTCACCCCTCCACTTT.

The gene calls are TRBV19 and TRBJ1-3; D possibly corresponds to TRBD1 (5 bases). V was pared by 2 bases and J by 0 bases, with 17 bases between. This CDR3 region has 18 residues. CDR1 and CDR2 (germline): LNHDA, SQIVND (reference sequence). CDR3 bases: TGTGCCAGTAGTATAACCGGCAATAGGGGATCCTCTGGAAACACCATATATTTT. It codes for CASSITGNRGSSGNTIYF.

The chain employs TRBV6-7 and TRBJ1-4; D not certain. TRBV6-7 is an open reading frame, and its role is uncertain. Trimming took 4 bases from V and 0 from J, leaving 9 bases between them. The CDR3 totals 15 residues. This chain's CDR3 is CASSCPGSTNEKLFF. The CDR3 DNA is TGTGCCAGCAGTTGTCCCGGGTCAACTAATGAAAAACTGTTTTTT.

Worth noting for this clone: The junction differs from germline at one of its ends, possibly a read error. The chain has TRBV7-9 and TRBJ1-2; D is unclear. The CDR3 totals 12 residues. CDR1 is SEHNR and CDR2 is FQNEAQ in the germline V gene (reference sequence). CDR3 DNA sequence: TGTTCCAGCTCCCCCCGTCCCTATGGCTACACCTTC. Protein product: CSSSPRPYGYTF.

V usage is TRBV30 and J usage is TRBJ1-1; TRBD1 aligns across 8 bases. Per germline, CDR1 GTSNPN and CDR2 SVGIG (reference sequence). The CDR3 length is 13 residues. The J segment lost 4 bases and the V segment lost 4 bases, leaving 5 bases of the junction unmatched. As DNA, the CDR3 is TGTGCCTGGAAGGTTACAGGGGGCACTGAAGCTTTCTTT. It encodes CAWKVTGGTEAFF.

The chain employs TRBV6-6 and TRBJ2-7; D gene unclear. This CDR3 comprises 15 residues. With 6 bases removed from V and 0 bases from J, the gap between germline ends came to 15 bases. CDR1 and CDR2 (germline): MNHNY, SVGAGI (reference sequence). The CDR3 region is CASSSPGASSYEQYF. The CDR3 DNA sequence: TGTGCCAGCAGCTCCCCTGGTGCCAGCTCCTACGAGCAGTACTTC.

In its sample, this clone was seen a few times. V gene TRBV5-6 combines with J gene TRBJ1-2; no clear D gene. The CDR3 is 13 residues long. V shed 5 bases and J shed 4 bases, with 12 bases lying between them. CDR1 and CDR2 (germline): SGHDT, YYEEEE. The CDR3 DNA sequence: TGTGCCAGCAGACCCCCAGAGGCCTATGGCTACACCTTC. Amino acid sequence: CASRPPEAYGYTF. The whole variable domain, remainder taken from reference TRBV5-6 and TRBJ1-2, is DAGVTQSPTHLIKTRGQQVTLRCSPKSGHDTVSWYQQALGQGPQFIFQYYEEEERQRGNFPDRFSGHQFPNYSSELNVNALLLGDSALYLCASRPPEAYGYTFGSGTRLTVV.

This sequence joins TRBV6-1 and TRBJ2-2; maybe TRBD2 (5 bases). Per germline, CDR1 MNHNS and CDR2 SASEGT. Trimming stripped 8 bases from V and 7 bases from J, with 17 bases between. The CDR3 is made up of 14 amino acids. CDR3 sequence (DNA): TGTGCCAGCCGCGTGCGGGCCGAGAACGGGGAGCTGTTTTTT. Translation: CASRVRAENGELFF.

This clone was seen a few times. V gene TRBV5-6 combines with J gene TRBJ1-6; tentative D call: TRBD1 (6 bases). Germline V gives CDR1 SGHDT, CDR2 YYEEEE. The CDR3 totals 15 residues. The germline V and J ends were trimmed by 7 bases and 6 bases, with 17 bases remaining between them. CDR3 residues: CASSRGDNVNSPLHF. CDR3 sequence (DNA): TGTGCCAGCTCGCGTGGGGACAACGTTAATTCACCCCTCCACTTT.

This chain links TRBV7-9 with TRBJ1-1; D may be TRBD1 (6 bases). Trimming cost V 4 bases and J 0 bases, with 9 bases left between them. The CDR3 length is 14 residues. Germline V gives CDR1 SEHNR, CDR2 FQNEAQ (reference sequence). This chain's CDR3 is CASSSGAVNTEAFF. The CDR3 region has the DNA TGTGCCAGCAGCTCAGGGGCGGTGAACACTGAAGCTTTCTTT.

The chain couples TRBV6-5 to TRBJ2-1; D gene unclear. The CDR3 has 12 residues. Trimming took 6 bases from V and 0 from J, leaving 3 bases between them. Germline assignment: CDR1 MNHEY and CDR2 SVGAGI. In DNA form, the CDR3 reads TGTGCCAGCAGGGCCTCCTACAATGAGCAGTTCTTC. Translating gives CASRASYNEQFF.

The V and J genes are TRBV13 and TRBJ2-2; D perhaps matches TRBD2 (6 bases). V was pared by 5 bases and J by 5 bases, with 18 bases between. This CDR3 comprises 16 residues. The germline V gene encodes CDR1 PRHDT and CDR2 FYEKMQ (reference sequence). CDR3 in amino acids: CASSKQRFGGTGELFF. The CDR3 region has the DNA TGTGCCAGCAGCAAACAGAGGTTCGGGGGAACCGGGGAGCTGTTTTTT.

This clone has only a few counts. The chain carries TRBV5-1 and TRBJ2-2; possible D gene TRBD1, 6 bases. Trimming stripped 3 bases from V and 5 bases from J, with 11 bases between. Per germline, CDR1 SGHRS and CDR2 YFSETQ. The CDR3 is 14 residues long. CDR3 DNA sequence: TGCGCCAGCAGCTCCACAGGGCGAACCGGGGAGCTGTTTTTT. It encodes CASSSTGRTGELFF.

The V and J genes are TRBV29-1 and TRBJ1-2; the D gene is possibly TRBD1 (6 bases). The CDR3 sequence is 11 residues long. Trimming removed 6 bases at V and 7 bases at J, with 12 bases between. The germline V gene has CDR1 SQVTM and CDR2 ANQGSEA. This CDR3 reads CSVRRGFGYTF. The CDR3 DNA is TGCAGCGTCCGAAGGGGGTTTGGCTACACCTTC. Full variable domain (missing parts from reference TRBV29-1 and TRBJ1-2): SAVISQKPSRDICQRGTSLTIQCQVDSQVTMMFWYRQQPGQSLTLIATANQGSEATYESGFVIDKFPISRPNLTFSTLTVSNMSPEDSSIYLCSVRRGFGYTFGSGTRLTVV.

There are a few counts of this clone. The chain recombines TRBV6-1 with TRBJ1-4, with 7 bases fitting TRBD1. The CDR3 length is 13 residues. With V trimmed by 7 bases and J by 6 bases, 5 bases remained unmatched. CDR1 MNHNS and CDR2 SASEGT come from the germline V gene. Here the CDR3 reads CASKGGIYEKLFF. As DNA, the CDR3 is TGTGCCAGCAAAGGGGGCATTTATGAAAAACTGTTTTTT.

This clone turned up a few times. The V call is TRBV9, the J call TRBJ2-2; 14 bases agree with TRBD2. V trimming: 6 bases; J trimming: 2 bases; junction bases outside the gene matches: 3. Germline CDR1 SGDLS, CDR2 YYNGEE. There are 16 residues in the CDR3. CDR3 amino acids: CASTGLAGVNTGELFF. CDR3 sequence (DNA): TGTGCCAGCACGGGACTAGCGGGGGTTAACACCGGGGAGCTGTTTTTT.